This T cell receptor beta chain originates from a study of blood T cell repertoires in COVID-19 (dated by TCRdb to about 2020). As for the study more broadly: Samples from collaborators originated in the United States, Italy and Spain and spanned both the acute and convalescent phases of COVID-19. The material from the prospective study consisted of cDNA or gDNA derived from T cells, B-cell-depleted T cells, or PBMCs. The dataset comprised deeply sampled blood TCRbeta repertoires from subjects exposed to, actively infected with, or recovered from COVID-19. The repertoires were released in a freely available public database meant as a resource for research on the immune response to SARS-CoV-2. Samples were obtained from the ongoing ImmuneRACE study (first 160 participants) and from about 1,300 subjects provided by 6 global collaborators. A de-identified subject ID, COVID-19 status, age in years and sex were almost always included in the sample metadata. Where HLA class I and class II types were available, the types were taken from metadata supplied by the sample provider, not from assay-based typing.

Details on this clone: The clone's antigen remains unknown. The sample holds no much larger clone one base away, and base qualities are not on file.

General study outcomes and caveats: How much clinical and demographic metadata was included differed by source and by participant, and the metadata was provided uncurated.

TCRbeta CDR3 regions were amplified from genomic DNA by means of the immunoSEQ Assay, a bias-controlled multiplex PCR. The authors' pipeline ran thus. The number of nucleated cells in each sample was estimated by amplification of reference gene primers within the assay. To quantify the absolute abundance of each unique TCRbeta CDR3 rearrangement, sequence reads were collapsed and filtered. For each sample, productive Simpson clonality was calculated as the square root of Simpson's diversity index over productive rearrangements. TCRdb's version of the immuneACCESS table is confined to in-frame rearrangements and falls short of the full clone set. An unresolved V gene accounts for under half of the shortfall where checked; the remainder is of unknown origin. V and J calls and clone size follow that table, whereas D and trimming were derived from the DNA. The sample includes about 190,000 clones, with about 88% observed a single time. The ten top clones hold around 6.6% of the sample.

Via the germline V gene, CDR1 is MDHEN and CDR2 SYDVKM. The CDR3 numbers 13 residues from cysteine through phenylalanine. The entry retains the CDR3 DNA only, 39 bases that are in frame from base 1. Trimming costs V 9 bases and J 5 bases, and their ends lie 17 bases apart. Samples from volunteer blood donors who had recovered from COVID-19 were contributed by a second Seattle source. Each collaborating institution followed its own protocols to collect whole blood in K2EDTA tubes. For TCRbeta analysis, collaborators shipped samples as frozen whole blood, isolated PBMCs, or DNA extracted from either of those sample types.

The receptor chain draws on TRBV28 and TRBJ2-7; the best D guess is TRBD1, with 5 bases matching. The source material was peripheral blood. This sequence was found in a woman between 40 and 50 years old who had recovered from COVID-19. The encoded CDR3 is CASDTGPGDEQYF. Read as DNA, the sequence is TGTGCCAGTGACACAGGACCTGGCGACGAGCAGTACTTC.